The clone carrying this T cell receptor (beta chain) has ten or more counts. Its specificity is not known. Unique molecular identifiers tagged individual cDNA molecules. TCRdb recomputed calls from the 5' RACE reads with MiXCR, one row per CDR3 protein. The sample consists of 50,000 to 60,000 distinct CDR3 sequences, roughly 6.8% of them appearing once. The sample is drawn from a study of early T cells in non-severe SARS-CoV-2 infection. On the study more broadly: Unpaired chains resulted from sequencing bulk RNA of unsorted whole blood.

The CDR3 extends over 13 amino acids. The germline CDR1 and CDR2 sequences are SGHRS and YFSETQ. V was cut by 0 bases and J by 4 bases, with 4 bases left in between. Points from the study as a whole: Database matching using VDJdb favored anti-spike CD8 responses, with private and CD4 specificities left missing.

The rearrangement joins TRBV5-1 to TRBJ2-2; D unclear. The origin of this receptor is an adult who was a healthcare worker with PCR-confirmed SARS-CoV-2 infection or an uninfected control (not recorded which). What was sequenced was whole blood. The CDR3 region is CASSLESTGELFF. The CDR3 DNA reads TGCGCCAGCAGCTTGGAGTCCACCGGGGAGCTGTTTTTT.